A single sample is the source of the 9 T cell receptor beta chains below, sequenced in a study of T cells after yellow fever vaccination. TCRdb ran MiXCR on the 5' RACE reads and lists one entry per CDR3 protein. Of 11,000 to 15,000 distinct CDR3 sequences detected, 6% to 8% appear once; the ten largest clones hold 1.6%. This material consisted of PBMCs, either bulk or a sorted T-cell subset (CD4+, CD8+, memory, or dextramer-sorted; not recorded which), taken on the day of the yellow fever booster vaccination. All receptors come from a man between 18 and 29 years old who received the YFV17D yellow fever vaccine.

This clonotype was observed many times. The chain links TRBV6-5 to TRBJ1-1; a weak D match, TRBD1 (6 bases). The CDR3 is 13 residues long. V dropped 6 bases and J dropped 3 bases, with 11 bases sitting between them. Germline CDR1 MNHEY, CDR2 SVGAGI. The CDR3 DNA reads TGTGCCAGCAGCCAGGGGATCGACACTGAAGCTTTCTTT. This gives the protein CASSQGIDTEAFF.

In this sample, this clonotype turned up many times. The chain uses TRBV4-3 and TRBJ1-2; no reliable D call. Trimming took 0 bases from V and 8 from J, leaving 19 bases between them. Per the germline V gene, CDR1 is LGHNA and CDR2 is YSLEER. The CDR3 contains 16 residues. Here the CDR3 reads CASSQEVLGTAWGYTF. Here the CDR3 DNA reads TGCGCCAGCAGCCAAGAGGTATTGGGAACGGCCTGGGGCTACACCTTC.

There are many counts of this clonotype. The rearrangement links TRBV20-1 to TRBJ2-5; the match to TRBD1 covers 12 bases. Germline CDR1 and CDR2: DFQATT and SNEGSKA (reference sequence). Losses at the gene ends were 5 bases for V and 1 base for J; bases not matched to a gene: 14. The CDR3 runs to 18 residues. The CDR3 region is CSADLWDRGPSSQETQYF. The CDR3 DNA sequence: TGCAGTGCTGATCTATGGGACAGGGGGCCTAGCAGCCAAGAGACCCAGTACTTC.

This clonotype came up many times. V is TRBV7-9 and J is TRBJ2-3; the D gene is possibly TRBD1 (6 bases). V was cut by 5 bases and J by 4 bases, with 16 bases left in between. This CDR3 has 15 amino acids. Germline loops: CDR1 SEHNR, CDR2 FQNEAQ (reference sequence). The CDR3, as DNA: TGTGCCAGCAGCCAACACAACAGGGCCGCAGATACGCAGTATTTT. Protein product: CASSQHNRAADTQYF.

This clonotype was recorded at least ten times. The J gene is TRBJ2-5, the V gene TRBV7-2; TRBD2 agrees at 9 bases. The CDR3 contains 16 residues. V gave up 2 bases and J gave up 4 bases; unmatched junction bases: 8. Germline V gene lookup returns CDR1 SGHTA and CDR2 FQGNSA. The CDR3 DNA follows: TGTGCCAGCAGCTTAACCAGCGGGGGGCTAGTAGAGACCCAGTACTTC. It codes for CASSLTSGGLVETQYF. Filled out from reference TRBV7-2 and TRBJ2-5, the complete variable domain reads GAGVSQSPSNKVTEKGKDVELRCDPISGHTALYWYRQSLGQGLEFLIYFQGNSAPDKSGLPSDRFSAERTGGSVSTLTIQRTQQEDSAVYLCASSLTSGGLVETQYFGPGTRLLVL.

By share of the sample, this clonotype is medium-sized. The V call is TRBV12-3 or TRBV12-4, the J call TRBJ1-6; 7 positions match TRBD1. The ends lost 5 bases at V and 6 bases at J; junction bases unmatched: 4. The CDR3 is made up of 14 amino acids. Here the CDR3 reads CASSPYRGNSPLHF. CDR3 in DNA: TGTGCCAGCAGTCCCTACAGGGGTAATTCACCCCTCCACTTT.

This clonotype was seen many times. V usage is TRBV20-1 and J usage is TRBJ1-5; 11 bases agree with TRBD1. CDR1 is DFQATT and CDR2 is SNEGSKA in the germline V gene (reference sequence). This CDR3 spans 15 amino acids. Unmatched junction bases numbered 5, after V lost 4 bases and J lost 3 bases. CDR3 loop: CSATRTGGSNQPQHF. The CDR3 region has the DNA TGCAGTGCTACCCGGACAGGGGGCTCCAATCAGCCCCAGCATTTT.

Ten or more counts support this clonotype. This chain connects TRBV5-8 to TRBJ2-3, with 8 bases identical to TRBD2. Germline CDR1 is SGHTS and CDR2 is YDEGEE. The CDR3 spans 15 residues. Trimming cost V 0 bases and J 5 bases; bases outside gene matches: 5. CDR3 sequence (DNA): TGTGCCAGCAGCTTGGTCGGACTAGCACGAGATACGCAGTATTTT. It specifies CASSLVGLARDTQYF.

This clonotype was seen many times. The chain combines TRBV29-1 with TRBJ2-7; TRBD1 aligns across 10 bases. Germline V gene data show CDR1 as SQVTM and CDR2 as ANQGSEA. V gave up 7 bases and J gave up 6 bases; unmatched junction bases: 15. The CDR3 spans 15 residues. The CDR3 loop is CSAGRDRGGSGEQYF. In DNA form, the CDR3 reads TGCAGCGCAGGGAGGGACAGGGGCGGGTCGGGCGAGCAGTACTTC.